Presented here are 9 T cell receptor beta chains from one specimen sequenced in a study of response to subunit inactivated influenza vaccine. TCRdb re-called the RT-PCR reads through MiXCR, storing one row per CDR3 protein. The repertoire holds about 650,000 distinct CDR3 sequences, with 14% as singletons. The material sequenced was PBMCs from blood, taken around 15 days before vaccination. The receptors come from a man aged 50 or older who received an inactivated influenza vaccine.

This chain uses TRBV20-1 with TRBJ2-1; D might be TRBD2 (5 bases). The CDR3 runs to 15 residues. V was cut by 3 bases and J by 3 bases, with 15 bases left in between. Looked up from germline, CDR1 is DFQATT and CDR2 is SNEGSKA (reference sequence). CDR3 amino acids: CSASYEGMVYNEQFF. In DNA, the CDR3 is TGCAGTGCTAGTTACGAGGGTATGGTCTACAATGAGCAGTTCTTC.

This clonotype was observed a few times. The chain links TRBV12-3 or TRBV12-4 to TRBJ2-3; D call uncertain. V dropped 2 bases and J dropped 5 bases, with 8 bases sitting between them. CDR3 length: 13 amino acids. The CDR3 coding sequence is TGTGCCAGCAGTTTACTCACGGAAGATACGCAGTATTTT. The encoded protein is CASSLLTEDTQYF.

This clonotype was seen only a few times. The gene calls are TRBV7-9 and TRBJ2-4, with D perhaps matching TRBD1 or TRBD2 (5 bases each). CDR3 size: 17 residues. Deletions cut 5 bases from V and 7 bases from J, with 24 bases between. The germline V gene has CDR1 SEHNR and CDR2 FQNEAQ (reference sequence). The CDR3 DNA reads TGTGCCAGCAGCGACATTCCCGAGGGGCGCGAGGAGAACATTCAGTACTTC. It codes for CASSDIPEGREENIQYF.

This clonotype came up many times. The chain has TRBV6-2 or TRBV6-3 and TRBJ2-2, with 7 positions matching TRBD2. Germline lookup yields CDR1 MNHEY and CDR2 SVGEGT. CDR3 length: 14 amino acids. V shed 2 bases and J 6 bases; nucleotides not matched to a gene: 3. For the CDR3, the DNA is TGTGCCAGCAGTTACGGGGAGGGCCCCGGGGAGCTGTTTTTT. Protein sequence: CASSYGEGPGELFF.

This clonotype was picked up a small number of times. The V call is TRBV4-3, the J call TRBJ1-2, with D perhaps matching TRBD1 (5 bases). Germline assignment: CDR1 LGHNA and CDR2 YSLEER. V gave up 1 base and J gave up 0 bases, with 9 bases separating them. The CDR3 covers 15 residues. CDR3 in DNA: TGCGCCAGCAGCCAAGGGAGGACACCTAACTATGGCTACACCTTC. Translating gives CASSQGRTPNYGYTF.

The table lists this clonotype with many counts. Here the CDR3 DNA reads TGTGCCAGCAGCCAAGCCGGGACTAGCGGCTACGAGCAGTACTTC. Translated, it gives CASSQAGTSGYEQYF. The V gene is TRBV4-2, the J gene TRBJ2-7; 11 bases fit TRBD2. The V gene end was trimmed by 1 base and the J gene end by 3 bases; junction bases not matched to a gene: 2. This CDR3 contains 15 residues. CDR1 and CDR2 from the germline V gene are LGHNA and YNFKEQ.

The J gene is TRBJ1-1, the V gene TRBV4-1; possibly TRBD1 for D (6 bases). This CDR3 region has 13 residues. Germline CDR1 is MGHRA and CDR2 is YSYEKL. V lost 5 bases to trimming and J lost 4 bases, with 11 bases between them. The CDR3 DNA is TGCGCCAGCAGCTCAAGGGGGGTCACTGAAGCTTTCTTT. Its protein product is CASSSRGVTEAFF.

The V call is TRBV7-3, the J call TRBJ1-2, with D possibly TRBD1 on 6 matching bases. Germline V gene data show CDR1 as SGHTA and CDR2 as FQGTGA. The V end lost 5 bases, the J end lost 8 bases, and 15 bases lay between the germline ends. CDR3 length equals 13 residues. The CDR3 sequence: CASSLTAGQGYTF. As DNA, the CDR3 is TGTGCCAGCAGCCTTACCGCGGGACAAGGCTACACCTTC.

The chain links TRBV3-1 to TRBJ1-2, with a weak D call TRBD1 (5 bases). The CDR3 is made up of 18 amino acids. CDR1 and CDR2 from the germline V gene are LGHDT and YNNKEL (reference sequence). V was pared by 0 bases and J by 7 bases, with 24 bases between. In DNA, the CDR3 is TGTGCCAGCAGCCAAGATTGGTTCAACGGGACCGTAAAGGCTGGCTACACCTTC. Its protein is CASSQDWFNGTVKAGYTF.